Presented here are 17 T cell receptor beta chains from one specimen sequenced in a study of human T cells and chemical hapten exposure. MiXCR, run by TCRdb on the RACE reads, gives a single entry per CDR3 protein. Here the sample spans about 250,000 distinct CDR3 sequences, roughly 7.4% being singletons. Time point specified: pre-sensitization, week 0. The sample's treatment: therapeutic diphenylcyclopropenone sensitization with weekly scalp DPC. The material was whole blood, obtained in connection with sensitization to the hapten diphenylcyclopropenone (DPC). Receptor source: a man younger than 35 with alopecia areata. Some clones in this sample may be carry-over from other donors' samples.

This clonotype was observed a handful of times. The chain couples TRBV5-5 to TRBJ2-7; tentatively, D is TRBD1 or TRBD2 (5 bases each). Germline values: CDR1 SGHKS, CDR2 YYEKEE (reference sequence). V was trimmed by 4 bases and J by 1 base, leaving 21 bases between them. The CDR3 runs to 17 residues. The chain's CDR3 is CASSPGEPGPLSYEQYV. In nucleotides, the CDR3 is TGTGCCAGCAGCCCAGGCGAACCGGGACCCCTTTCCTACGAGCAGTACGTC.

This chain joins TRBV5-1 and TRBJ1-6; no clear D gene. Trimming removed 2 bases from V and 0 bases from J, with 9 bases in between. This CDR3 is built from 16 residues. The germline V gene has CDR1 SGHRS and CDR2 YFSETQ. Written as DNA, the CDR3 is TGCGCCAGCAGCTTCGACGGGAGCTCCTATAATTCACCCCTCCACTTT. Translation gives CASSFDGSSYNSPLHF.

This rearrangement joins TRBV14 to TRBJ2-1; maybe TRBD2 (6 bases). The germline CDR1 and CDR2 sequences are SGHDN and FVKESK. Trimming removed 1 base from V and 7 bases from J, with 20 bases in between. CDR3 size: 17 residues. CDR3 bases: TGTGCCAGCAGCCAAGTGGGGGGTGGCCTAGCGTGGAATGAGCAGTTCTTC. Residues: CASSQVGGGLAWNEQFF.

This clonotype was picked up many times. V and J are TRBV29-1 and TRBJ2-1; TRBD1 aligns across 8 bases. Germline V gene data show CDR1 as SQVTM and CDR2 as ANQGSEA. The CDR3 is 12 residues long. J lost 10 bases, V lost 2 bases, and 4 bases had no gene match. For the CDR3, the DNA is TGCAGCGTTGAACAGGGGGCAGGGGAGCAGTTCTTC. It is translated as CSVEQGAGEQFF.

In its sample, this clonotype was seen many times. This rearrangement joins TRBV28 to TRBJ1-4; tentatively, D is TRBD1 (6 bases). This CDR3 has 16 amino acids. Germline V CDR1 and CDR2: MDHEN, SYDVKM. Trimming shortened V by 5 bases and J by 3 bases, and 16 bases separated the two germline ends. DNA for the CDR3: TGTGCCAGCAGTCCCCTGGGGGCCGGAGCTAATGAAAAACTGTTTTTT. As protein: CASSPLGAGANEKLFF.

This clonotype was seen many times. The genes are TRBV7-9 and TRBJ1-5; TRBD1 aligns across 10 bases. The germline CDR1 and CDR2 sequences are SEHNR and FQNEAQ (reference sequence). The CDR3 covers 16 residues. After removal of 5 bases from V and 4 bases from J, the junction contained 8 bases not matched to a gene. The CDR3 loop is CASSPWGQGPNQPQHF. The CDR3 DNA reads TGTGCCAGCAGCCCCTGGGGACAGGGGCCGAATCAGCCCCAGCATTTT.

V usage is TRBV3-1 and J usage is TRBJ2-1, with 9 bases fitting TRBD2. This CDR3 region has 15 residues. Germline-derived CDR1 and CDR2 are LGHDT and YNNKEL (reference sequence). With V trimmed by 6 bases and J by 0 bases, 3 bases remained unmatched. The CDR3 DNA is TGTGCCAGCAGGCATAGCGGGGGCTCCTACAATGAGCAGTTCTTC. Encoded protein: CASRHSGGSYNEQFF.

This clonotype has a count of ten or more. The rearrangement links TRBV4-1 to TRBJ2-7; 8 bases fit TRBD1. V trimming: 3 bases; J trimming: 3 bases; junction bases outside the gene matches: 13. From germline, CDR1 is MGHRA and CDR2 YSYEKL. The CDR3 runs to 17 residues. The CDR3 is CASSHKTGESTFYEQYF. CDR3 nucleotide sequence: TGCGCCAGCAGCCACAAGACAGGGGAGTCCACATTCTACGAGCAGTACTTC.

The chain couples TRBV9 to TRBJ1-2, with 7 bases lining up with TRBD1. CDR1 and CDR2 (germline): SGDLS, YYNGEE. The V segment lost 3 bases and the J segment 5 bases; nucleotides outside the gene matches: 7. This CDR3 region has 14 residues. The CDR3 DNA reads TGTGCCAGCAGCGAAACGACAGGGCCGTATGGCTACACCTTC. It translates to CASSETTGPYGYTF. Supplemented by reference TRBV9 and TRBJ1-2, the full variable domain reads DSGVTQTPKHLITATGQRVTLRCSPRSGDLSVYWYQQSLDQGLQFLIQYYNGEERAKGNILERFSAQQFPDLHSELNLSSLELGDSALYFCASSETTGPYGYTFGSGTRLTVV.

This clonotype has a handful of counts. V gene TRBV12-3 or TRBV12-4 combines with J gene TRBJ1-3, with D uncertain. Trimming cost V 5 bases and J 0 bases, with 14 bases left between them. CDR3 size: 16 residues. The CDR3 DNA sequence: TGTGCCAGCAGTCCGACCGACGGTCGCTCTGGAAACACCATATATTTT. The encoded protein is CASSPTDGRSGNTIYF.

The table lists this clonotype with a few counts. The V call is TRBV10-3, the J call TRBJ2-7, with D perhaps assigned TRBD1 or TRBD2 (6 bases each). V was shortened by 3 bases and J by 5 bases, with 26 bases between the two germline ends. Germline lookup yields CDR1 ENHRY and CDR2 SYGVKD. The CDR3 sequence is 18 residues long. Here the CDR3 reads CAISEQQGGAGKSHEQYF. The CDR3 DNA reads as TGTGCCATCAGTGAACAACAGGGAGGTGCCGGGAAATCCCACGAGCAGTACTTC.

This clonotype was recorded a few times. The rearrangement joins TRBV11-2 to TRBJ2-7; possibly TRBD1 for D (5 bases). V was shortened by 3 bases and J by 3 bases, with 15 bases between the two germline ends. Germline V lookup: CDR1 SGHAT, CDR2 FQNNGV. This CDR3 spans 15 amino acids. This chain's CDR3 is CASSFLAGQNYEQYF. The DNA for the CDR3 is TGTGCCAGCAGCTTTTTAGCCGGACAAAACTACGAGCAGTACTTC.

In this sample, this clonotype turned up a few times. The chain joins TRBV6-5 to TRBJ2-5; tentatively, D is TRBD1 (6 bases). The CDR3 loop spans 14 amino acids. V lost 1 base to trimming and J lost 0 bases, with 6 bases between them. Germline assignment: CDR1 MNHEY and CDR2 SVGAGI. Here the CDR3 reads CASSYWDNQETQYF. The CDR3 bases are TGTGCCAGCAGTTACTGGGACAACCAAGAGACCCAGTACTTC.

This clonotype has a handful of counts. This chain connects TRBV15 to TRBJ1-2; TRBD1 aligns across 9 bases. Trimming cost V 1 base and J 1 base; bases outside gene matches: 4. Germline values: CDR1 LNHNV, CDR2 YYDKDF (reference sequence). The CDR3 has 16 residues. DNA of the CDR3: TGTGCCACCAGCAGAGTCACAGGGGGCGGTAACTATGGCTACACCTTC. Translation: CATSRVTGGGNYGYTF.

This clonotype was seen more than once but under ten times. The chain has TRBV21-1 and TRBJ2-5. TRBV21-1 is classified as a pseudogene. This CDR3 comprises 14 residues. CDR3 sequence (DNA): TGTGCCAGCATTCAAAGCGACCTTCAAGAGACCCAGTACTTC. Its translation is CASIQSDLQETQYF.

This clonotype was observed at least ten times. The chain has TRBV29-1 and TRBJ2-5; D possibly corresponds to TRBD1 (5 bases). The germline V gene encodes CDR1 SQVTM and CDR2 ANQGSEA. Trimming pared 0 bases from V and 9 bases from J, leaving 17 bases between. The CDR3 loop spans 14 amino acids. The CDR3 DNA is TGCAGCGTTGAAGAGTCGTCTCAGGGTAGGGCCCAGTACTTC. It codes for CSVEESSQGRAQYF. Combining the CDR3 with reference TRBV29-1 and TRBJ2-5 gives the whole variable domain SAVISQKPSRDICQRGTSLTIQCQVDSQVTMMFWYRQQPGQSLTLIATANQGSEATYESGFVIDKFPISRPNLTFSTLTVSNMSPEDSSIYLCSVEESSQGRAQYFGPGTRLLVL.

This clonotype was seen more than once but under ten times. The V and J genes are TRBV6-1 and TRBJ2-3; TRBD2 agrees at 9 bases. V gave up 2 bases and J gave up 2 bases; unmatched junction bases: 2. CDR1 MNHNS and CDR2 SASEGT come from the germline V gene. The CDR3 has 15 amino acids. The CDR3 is CASSELAGATDTQYF. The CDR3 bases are TGTGCCAGCAGTGAATTAGCGGGGGCCACAGATACGCAGTATTTT.